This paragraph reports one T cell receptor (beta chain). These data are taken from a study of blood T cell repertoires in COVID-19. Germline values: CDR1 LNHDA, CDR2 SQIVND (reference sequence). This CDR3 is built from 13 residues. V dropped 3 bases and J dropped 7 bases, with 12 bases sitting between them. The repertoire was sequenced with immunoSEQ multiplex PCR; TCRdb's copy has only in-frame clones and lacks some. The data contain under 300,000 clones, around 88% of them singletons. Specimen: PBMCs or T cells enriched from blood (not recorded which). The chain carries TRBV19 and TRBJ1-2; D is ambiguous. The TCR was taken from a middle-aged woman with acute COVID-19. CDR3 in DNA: TGTGCCAGTAGTATTGGTGAGGCGCGTGGCTACACCTTC. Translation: CASSIGEARGYTF.